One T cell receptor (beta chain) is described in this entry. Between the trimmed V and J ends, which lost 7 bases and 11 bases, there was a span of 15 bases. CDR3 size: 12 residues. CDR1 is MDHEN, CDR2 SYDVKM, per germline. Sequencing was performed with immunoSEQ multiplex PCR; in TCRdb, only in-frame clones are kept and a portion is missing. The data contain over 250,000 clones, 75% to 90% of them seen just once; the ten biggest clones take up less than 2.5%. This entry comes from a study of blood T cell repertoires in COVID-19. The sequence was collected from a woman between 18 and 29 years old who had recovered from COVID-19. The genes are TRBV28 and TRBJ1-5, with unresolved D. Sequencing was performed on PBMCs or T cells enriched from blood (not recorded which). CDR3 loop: CASTPPGLTQHF. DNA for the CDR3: TGTGCCAGCACTCCACCAGGACTCACCCAGCATTTT.